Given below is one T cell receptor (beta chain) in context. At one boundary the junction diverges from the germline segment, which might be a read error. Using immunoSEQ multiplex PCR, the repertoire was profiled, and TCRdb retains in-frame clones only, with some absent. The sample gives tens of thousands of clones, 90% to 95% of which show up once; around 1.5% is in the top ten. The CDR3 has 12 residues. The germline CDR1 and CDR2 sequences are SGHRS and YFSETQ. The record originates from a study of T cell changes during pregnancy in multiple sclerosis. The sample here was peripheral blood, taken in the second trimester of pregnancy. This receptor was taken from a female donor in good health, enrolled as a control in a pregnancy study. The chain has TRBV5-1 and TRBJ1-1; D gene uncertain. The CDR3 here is CVSKSGNTEAFF. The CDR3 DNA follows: TGCGTCAGCAAGTCAGGAAACACTGAAGCTTTCTTT.